This entry is about one T cell receptor (beta chain). Its antigen remains unknown. The germline CDR1 and CDR2 sequences are MNHEY and SVGAGI. Trimming shortened V by 0 bases and J by 5 bases, and 14 bases separated the two germline ends. The length of the CDR3 is 15 residues. This entry belongs to a study of cytomegalovirus exposure and HLA in healthy donors. Study conclusions and caveats: Both high specificity and high sensitivity reportedly marked the classifier's diagnosis of cytomegalovirus status. The authors listed about 170 TCR beta chains as cytomegalovirus-associated.

Only in-frame clones appear in the TCRdb table, and some are missing; sequencing was by immunoSEQ multiplex PCR. The sample has 110,000 to 150,000 clones, 84% seen once. The chain has TRBV6-5 and TRBJ2-7, with D possibly being TRBD1 (6 bases). Sample: PBMCs. The TCR originated in a woman in her 30s in good health and CMV-seronegative. The CDR3 loop is CASSYSGQTANEQYF. The CDR3 DNA reads as TGTGCCAGCAGTTACTCTGGACAGACAGCTAACGAGCAGTACTTC.